The clone carrying this T cell receptor beta chain was found a few times. The antigen is undetermined. Trimming at V came to 6 bases and at J to 5 bases, leaving 8 bases not matched to a gene. Germline V CDR1 and CDR2: SNHLY, FYNNEI. The CDR3 consists of 15 residues. TCRdb ran MiXCR on the 5' RACE reads and lists one entry per CDR3 protein. The profile shows hundreds of thousands of distinct CDR3 sequences, about 20% of them singletons. The sample originates from a study of identical twins. Study findings and constraints: Carriage of fewer insertions was seen in abundant cord blood beta clonotypes, whereas memory repertoires showed none.

These data were likewise used in another study, on yellow fever vaccine responses in identical twins.

This sequence joins TRBV2 and TRBJ2-3, with TRBD1 matching 10 bases. The sample comprised CD4+ T cells sorted from blood. The sequence was obtained from a woman aged 18-29 years in good health. The CDR3 protein is CASRRDRGLGDTQYF. The CDR3 region has the DNA TGTGCCAGCAGGAGAGACAGGGGGCTAGGAGATACGCAGTATTTT.